The next 28 T cell receptor beta chains were all read from a single sample in a study of blood T cell repertoires in COVID-19. Clones were sequenced by immunoSEQ multiplex PCR, and TCRdb holds only the in-frame ones, with some missing. The data contain 260,000 or so clones, around 85% of them singletons. The sample consisted of PBMCs or T cells enriched from blood (not recorded which). Receptors were obtained from a woman aged 50 to 60 who had recovered from COVID-19.

The CDR3 bases are TGTGCCACCAGCAGAGCAAGAGGAGTAGCGGGAGAGACAGATACGCAGTATTTT. Protein sequence: CATSRARGVAGETDTQYF. This chain links TRBV15 with TRBJ2-3; 9 nucleotides match TRBD2. Germline V gives CDR1 LNHNV, CDR2 YYDKDF (reference sequence). V trimming: 1 base; J trimming: 3 bases; junction bases outside the gene matches: 11. This CDR3 region has 18 residues. Full variable domain (missing parts from reference TRBV15 and TRBJ2-3): DAMVIQNPRYQVTQFGKPVTLSCSQTLNHNVMYWYQQKSSQAPKLLFHYYDKDFNNEADTPDNFQSRRPNTSFCFLDIRSPGLGDTAMYLCATSRARGVAGETDTQYFGPGTRLTVL.

The chain is built from TRBV28 and TRBJ2-7; 11 nucleotides line up with TRBD2. Germline loops: CDR1 MDHEN, CDR2 SYDVKM. Trimming took 4 bases from V and 2 from J; bases not matched to a gene: 7. The CDR3 is 16 residues long. CDR3 DNA sequence: TGTGCCAGCAGTTCTCCTGGGACTAGCGGAACCTACGAGCAGTACTTC. Protein sequence: CASSSPGTSGTYEQYF.

The V gene is TRBV4-3, the J gene TRBJ2-4; D possibly corresponds to TRBD1 (6 bases). With 2 bases removed from V and 9 bases from J, the gap between germline ends came to 14 bases. This CDR3 spans 14 amino acids. Germline CDR1 LGHNA, CDR2 YSLEER. As DNA, the CDR3 is TGCGCCAGCAGCCAACAGACAGGAGGTGGCATTCAGTACTTC. This codes for CASSQQTGGGIQYF.

This clone came up a few times. This rearrangement joins TRBV2 to TRBJ1-1; D possibly corresponds to TRBD1 (5 bases). Germline assignment: CDR1 SNHLY and CDR2 FYNNEI. Trimming took 2 bases from V and 2 from J, leaving 15 bases between them. The CDR3 length is 16 residues. CDR3 DNA sequence: TGTGCCAGCAGTGAAAGGGTGCGGGGGGTAAACACTGAAGCTTTCTTT. Protein sequence: CASSERVRGVNTEAFF. Combining the CDR3 with reference TRBV2 and TRBJ1-1 gives the whole variable domain EPEVTQTPSHQVTQMGQEVILRCVPISNHLYFYWYRQILGQKVEFLVSFYNNEISEKSEIFDDQFSVERPDGSNFTLKIRSTKLEDSAMYFCASSERVRGVNTEAFFGQGTRLTVV.

The CDR3 nucleotides are TGCGCCAGCAGCTCCGGGACAGAAGAAGAGACCCAGTACTTC. Translated, it gives CASSSGTEEETQYF. This chain uses TRBV5-1 with TRBJ2-5; TRBD1 matches at 7 bases. Germline V gene lookup returns CDR1 SGHRS and CDR2 YFSETQ. This CDR3 spans 14 amino acids. V shed 3 bases and J 3 bases; nucleotides not matched to a gene: 5. The full variable domain, with the rest looked up from reference TRBV5-1 and TRBJ2-5, is KAGVTQTPRYLIKTRGQQVTLSCSPISGHRSVSWYQQTPGQGLQFLFEYFSETQRNKGNFPGRFSGRQFSNSRSEMNVSTLELGDSALYLCASSSGTEEETQYFGPGTRLLVL.

This rearrangement joins TRBV4-1 to TRBJ2-7, with 7 bases lining up with TRBD2. Germline-derived CDR1 and CDR2 are MGHRA and YSYEKL. This CDR3 has 14 residues. The J segment lost 0 bases and the V segment lost 2 bases, leaving 1 base of the junction unmatched. CDR3 sequence: CASSQPGGSYEQYF. CDR3 in DNA: TGCGCCAGCAGCCAACCGGGGGGCTCCTACGAGCAGTACTTC.

The chain joins TRBV6-5 to TRBJ1-1; D possibly corresponds to TRBD1 (6 bases). V lost 10 bases and J lost 3, with 15 bases in between. The CDR3 is 13 amino acids. CDR1 and CDR2 from the germline V gene are MNHEY and SVGAGI. The CDR3, as DNA: TGTGCCACCCGGTGGACAGAGGACACTGAAGCTTTCTTT. Translation: CATRWTEDTEAFF.

The V call is TRBV7-8, the J call TRBJ2-2; D is perhaps TRBD2 (6 bases). The length of the CDR3 is 15 residues. V gave up 9 bases and J gave up 1 base, with 15 bases separating them. Germline loops: CDR1 SGHVS, CDR2 FQNEAQ. As DNA, the CDR3 is TGTGCCAGTTCTAAGGGACTGCAGAACACCGGGGAGCTGTTTTTT. Its translation is CASSKGLQNTGELFF.

V gene TRBV3-1 (or the pseudogene TRBV3-2) combines with J gene TRBJ2-7, with TRBD1 matching over 9 bases. The CDR3 has 15 residues. Germline trimming cut 3 bases from V and 6 bases from J; bases unmatched to any gene: 9. Germline loops: CDR1 LGHDT, CDR2 YNNKEL (reference sequence). The CDR3 loop reads CASSHRRTGESEQYF. The CDR3 nucleotides read TGTGCCAGCAGCCACAGACGGACAGGGGAGAGCGAGCAGTACTTC.

J is TRBJ2-7 and V is TRBV19, with 8 bases that match TRBD2. Unmatched junction bases numbered 5, after V lost 2 bases and J lost 2 bases. CDR1 is LNHDA, CDR2 SQIVND, per germline (reference sequence). The CDR3 runs 15 residues. CDR3 residues: CASSIISGAAYEQYF. CDR3 sequence (DNA): TGTGCCAGTAGTATAATTAGCGGGGCCGCCTACGAGCAGTACTTC.

This clone was found once. The chain employs TRBV12-5 and TRBJ1-4, with 9 positions matching TRBD1. The germline V gene encodes CDR1 LGHNT and CDR2 FRNRAP. J gave up 8 bases and V 2 bases, and 12 bases lay outside the gene matches. The CDR3 is made up of 17 amino acids. Here the CDR3 DNA reads TGTGCTAGTGGTTTGTCGGGACAGGGAGGAGTGAGAGAAAAACTGTTTTTT. Encoded protein: CASGLSGQGGVREKLFF.

This clone was found once. V gene TRBV19 combines with J gene TRBJ1-3; D uncertain. The germline V and J ends were trimmed by 4 bases and 0 bases, with 13 bases remaining between them. This CDR3 comprises 16 residues. Germline V gives CDR1 LNHDA, CDR2 SQIVND (reference sequence). CDR3 nucleotides: TGTGCCAGTAGTACCGGGGAACCGCGCTCTGGAAACACCATATATTTT. Protein: CASSTGEPRSGNTIYF.

The chain couples TRBV7-3 to TRBJ2-5; the D gene is possibly TRBD2 (5 bases). V lost 5 bases and J lost 5, with 15 bases in between. This CDR3 region has 14 residues. Per the germline V gene, CDR1 is SGHTA and CDR2 is FQGTGA. CDR3 loop: CASSANGIGETQYF. In DNA form, the CDR3 reads TGTGCCAGCAGCGCCAACGGGATAGGGGAGACCCAGTACTTC.

The chain links TRBV21-1 to TRBJ2-7; the table's TRBD2 call for D was not verified on the DNA. TRBV21-1 corresponds to a pseudogene. The CDR3 length is 14 residues. This chain's CDR3 is CASTNSGFRYEQYF. The DNA for the CDR3 is TGTGCCAGCACCAATAGCGGGTTCCGCTACGAGCAGTACTTC.

The chain links TRBV7-7 to TRBJ1-3; D is unresolved. V was trimmed by 5 bases and J by 0 bases, leaving 17 bases between them. This CDR3 comprises 17 residues. Germline CDR1 and CDR2: SSHAT and FNYEAQ (reference sequence). CDR3 in amino acids: CASSANLPGSSGNTIYF. DNA for the CDR3: TGTGCCAGCAGCGCTAACCTTCCGGGGAGCTCTGGAAACACCATATATTTT.

V is TRBV5-6 and J is TRBJ2-3; possible D gene TRBD1, 6 bases. The V end was cut by 1 base, the J end by 2 bases, with 8 bases between. This CDR3 comprises 14 residues. Germline V gene lookup returns CDR1 SGHDT and CDR2 YYEEEE. CDR3 region: CASSLRGITDTQYF. The CDR3 region has the DNA TGTGCCAGCAGCTTGAGGGGGATCACAGATACGCAGTATTTT. Complete variable domain (other parts from reference TRBV5-6 and TRBJ2-3): DAGVTQSPTHLIKTRGQQVTLRCSPKSGHDTVSWYQQALGQGPQFIFQYYEEEERQRGNFPDRFSGHQFPNYSSELNVNALLLGDSALYLCASSLRGITDTQYFGPGTRLTVL.

The J gene is TRBJ1-5, the V gene TRBV2, with TRBD1 matching over 7 bases. CDR1 and CDR2 from the germline V gene are SNHLY and FYNNEI. The CDR3 covers 15 residues. J was trimmed by 2 bases and V by 6 bases; bases with no gene match: 7. The CDR3 DNA sequence: TGTGCCAGCAGAACAGGGGTCGGAGGCAATCAGCCCCAGCATTTT. Translation gives CASRTGVGGNQPQHF.

The V and J genes are TRBV2 and TRBJ2-1, with TRBD1 identical over 9 bases. There are 14 residues in the CDR3. V dropped 8 bases and J dropped 6; count of bases not matched to a gene: 8. Germline V CDR1 and CDR2: SNHLY, FYNNEI. The DNA for the CDR3 is TGTGCCAGCCACGGGGACAGGGTGCCCAATGAGCAGTTCTTC. The encoded protein is CASHGDRVPNEQFF.

This sequence joins TRBV7-2 and TRBJ1-4; 8 bases fit TRBD1. CDR3 size: 13 residues. Germline loops: CDR1 SGHTA, CDR2 FQGNSA. Losses at the gene ends were 5 bases for V and 11 bases for J; bases not matched to a gene: 7. CDR3 sequence (DNA): TGTGCCAGCAGCCTCCCCCACAGGGGGAAACTGTTTTTT. Amino acids: CASSLPHRGKLFF. The full variable domain, rest sourced from reference TRBV7-2 and TRBJ1-4, is GAGVSQSPSNKVTEKGKDVELRCDPISGHTALYWYRQSLGQGLEFLIYFQGNSAPDKSGLPSDRFSAERTGGSVSTLTIQRTQQEDSAVYLCASSLPHRGKLFFGSGTQLSVL.

The chain recombines TRBV5-4 with TRBJ1-2, with 7 bases fitting TRBD1. Germline assignment: CDR1 SGHNT and CDR2 YYREEE (reference sequence). J lost 6 bases, V lost 0 bases, and 8 bases had no gene match. The CDR3 is made up of 15 amino acids. The CDR3 DNA reads TGTGCCAGCAGCTTGGAGGTCAGGGGGGTTAATGGCTACACCTTC. This gives the protein CASSLEVRGVNGYTF.

This clone was detected a few times. The CDR3 sequence: CAWSSKGGPNQPQHF. CDR3 sequence (DNA): TGTGCCTGGAGTAGCAAAGGAGGGCCCAATCAGCCCCAGCATTTT. This chain connects TRBV30 to TRBJ1-5; no definite D call. The V end lost 2 bases, the J end lost 3 bases, and 14 bases lay between the germline ends. Germline V gene sequence: CDR1 GTSNPN, CDR2 SVGIG (reference sequence). The CDR3 is 15 residues long.

Only one count was recorded for this clone. The gene calls are TRBV27 and TRBJ1-2; 7 bases match TRBD1. With 4 bases clipped from V and 4 bases from J, the junction kept 6 bases outside the gene matches. The CDR3 totals 14 residues. Germline CDR1 reads MNHEY; CDR2 reads SMNVEV (reference sequence). Here the CDR3 DNA reads TGTGCCAGCAGTTCGGGACAGACCTTCTATGGCTACACCTTC. As protein: CASSSGQTFYGYTF.

The rearrangement joins TRBV4-1 to TRBJ1-2; TRBD1 might be the D (5 bases). V lost 1 base and J lost 5, with 14 bases in between. There are 15 residues in the CDR3. The germline gives CDR1 MGHRA, CDR2 YSYEKL. The CDR3 is CASSQVSTGEYGYTF. The CDR3 DNA is TGCGCCAGCAGCCAAGTCTCCACAGGCGAATATGGCTACACCTTC.

The chain uses TRBV24-1 and TRBJ1-6; D possibly corresponds to TRBD1 (5 bases). Germline CDR1 and CDR2: KGHDR and SFDVKD. The V and J ends lost 2 bases and 8 bases respectively, with 12 bases between them. The CDR3 covers 15 residues. The DNA for the CDR3 is TGTGCCACCAGTGATTCCAGGGTAGGCGATTCACCCCTCCACTTT. It yields the protein CATSDSRVGDSPLHF.

This chain connects TRBV6-5 to TRBJ2-5; 7 nucleotides match TRBD1. The junction had 7 bases not matched to a gene; V was cut back by 4 bases and J by 5 bases. Germline CDR1 reads MNHEY; CDR2 reads SVGAGI. This CDR3 is 14 amino acids long. CDR3 in amino acids: CASSFDRARETQYF. CDR3 DNA: TGTGCCAGCAGTTTCGACAGGGCGCGGGAGACCCAGTACTTC.

This clone was counted a few times. V gene TRBV2 combines with J gene TRBJ2-3, with TRBD1 as a possible D gene (6 bases). Germline CDR1 reads SNHLY; CDR2 reads FYNNEI. The CDR3 contains 14 residues. Trimming removed 5 bases at V and 2 bases at J, with 11 bases between. The CDR3 bases are TGTGCCAGCAGTTATGACAGGTTCACAGATACGCAGTATTTT. Its protein product is CASSYDRFTDTQYF.

The rearrangement joins TRBV13 to TRBJ2-7; 9 bases fit TRBD2. The CDR3 totals 14 residues. Per the germline V gene, CDR1 is PRHDT and CDR2 is FYEKMQ (reference sequence). The V segment lost 3 bases and the J segment 7 bases; nucleotides outside the gene matches: 7. The CDR3 DNA is TGTGCCAGCAGCTTCGGACTAGCGACGTCAGAGCAGTACTTC. Amino acids: CASSFGLATSEQYF.

The CDR3 coding sequence is TGTGCCAGCAGCAAGGGATATTCCGGACAGGGAAAAAACATTCAGTACTTC. Translation gives CASSKGYSGQGKNIQYF. This chain joins TRBV3-1 (or the pseudogene TRBV3-2) and TRBJ2-4; the match to TRBD1 covers 8 bases. The CDR3 runs 17 residues. Trimming took 5 bases from V and 4 from J; bases not matched to a gene: 13. The germline V gene has CDR1 LGHDT and CDR2 YNNKEL (reference sequence).